This TCR beta chain stems from a study of a mutant IDH1 vaccine in newly diagnosed glioma. The wider study: Beginning 4-6 weeks after radiotherapy alone, or with temozolomide cycles, vaccination took place. Week 35 held visit V12, while week 47 held visit V13. Earlier care involved radiotherapy, temozolomide, or both, and the majority received both. Treated patients comprised around 60% males and approximately 40% females, mean age about 38 years.

This CDR3 is built from 14 residues. This clone has only a few counts. Its antigen is not known. Indicated time point: week 47, end of study. Topical imiquimod was applied with each vaccine dose, which held 300 ug of mutant IDH1 20-mer peptide. The data were produced by immunoSEQ multiplex PCR, yet TCRdb's version contains in-frame clones alone and is incomplete. There are about 50,000 clones in the sample; about three quarters occur only once, and less than 5.5% lies in the top ten. The clonotype was recovered from a woman aged 40 to 49 with glioma. Some clones in this sample may be carry-over from other donors' samples. V gene TRBV21-1 combines with J gene TRBJ1-5. TRBV21-1 is tagged as a pseudogene. The sample was PBMCs, taken from a glioma patient whose treatment included an IDH1 peptide vaccine. DNA for the CDR3: TGTGCCAGCAGCAGGCGGGGAGGGCATCAGCCCCAGCATTTT. Encoded protein: CASSRRGGHQPQHF.